One and the same sample provided the 13 T cell receptor beta chains below, sequenced in a study of a mutant IDH1 vaccine in newly diagnosed glioma (dated by TCRdb to the early 2020s). The time point label on this specimen signifies: week 11, during vaccination. Each vaccine dose, consisting of 300 ug of a 20-mer mutant IDH1 peptide in Montanide, was administered subcutaneously with topical imiquimod. Which antigens these TCRs recognize remains unknown. The library was made by the immunoSEQ multiplex PCR assay. The immuneACCESS repertoire file appears here via TCRdb, limited to in-frame rearrangements. These files lack a portion of the clones; in checked studies, under half of the deficit traces to unresolved V genes, and the cause of the others is not known. The sample table records tens of thousands of clones; roughly 85% of these occur just once. In total, the top ten clones hold over 7.5% of the sample.

Sequencing was performed on PBMCs, taken from a glioma patient whose treatment included an IDH1 peptide vaccine. Receptor source: a man aged 35-49 years with glioma.

This clone is deemed medium-sized (0.01 to 0.1%). V and J are TRBV2 and TRBJ2-7; D is unresolved. Germline assignment: CDR1 SNHLY and CDR2 FYNNEI. The V end lost 5 bases, the J end lost 0 bases, and 5 bases lay between the germline ends. This CDR3 contains 12 residues. The CDR3 here is CASSLSSYEQYF. DNA for the CDR3: TGTGCCAGCAGTCTTAGCTCCTACGAGCAGTACTTC.

V is TRBV5-1 and J is TRBJ2-7; 9 positions agree with TRBD1. The CDR3 has 14 residues. Germline V gene sequence: CDR1 SGHRS, CDR2 YFSETQ. The J segment lost 7 bases and the V segment lost 5 bases, leaving 10 bases of the junction unmatched. The CDR3 loop is CASRHGTGTPEQYF. The CDR3 bases are TGCGCCAGCAGACACGGGACAGGGACCCCTGAGCAGTACTTC.

Relative to its sample, this clone is medium-sized (0.01 to 0.1%). V and J are TRBV18 and TRBJ1-5, with 7 bases identical to TRBD1. The V segment lost 0 bases and the J segment 2 bases; nucleotides outside the gene matches: 7. This CDR3 region has 17 residues. CDR1 and CDR2 from the germline V gene are KGHSH and LQKENI. CDR3 in amino acids: CASSPPGTAGRNQPQHF. The DNA of the CDR3 is TGTGCCAGCTCACCACCTGGGACAGCGGGCCGCAATCAGCCCCAGCATTTT.

This clone has only a few counts. The V and J genes are TRBV19 and TRBJ1-6; unclear D gene. Germline CDR1 LNHDA, CDR2 SQIVND (reference sequence). V lost 1 base and J 3 bases, leaving 10 bases between the germline ends. The CDR3 sequence is 16 residues long. The DNA of the CDR3 is TGTGCCAGTAGTATAGGCAAGACGGTCTATAATTCACCCCTCCACTTT. Translation gives CASSIGKTVYNSPLHF. Full variable domain (outside the CDR3, taken from reference TRBV19 and TRBJ1-6): DGGITQSPKYLFRKEGQNVTLSCEQNLNHDAMYWYRQDPGQGLRLIYYSQIVNDFQKGDIAEGYSVSREKKESFPLTVTSAQKNPTAFYLCASSIGKTVYNSPLHFGNGTRLTVT.

This clone came up a few times. V is TRBV19 and J is TRBJ1-6; possible D gene TRBD1, 6 bases. V lost 3 bases and J lost 11, with 14 bases in between. CDR1 is LNHDA, CDR2 SQIVND, per germline (reference sequence). The CDR3 covers 14 residues. The CDR3 spells CASSIGTGRPPLHF. CDR3 nucleotides: TGTGCCAGTAGTATCGGAACAGGGCGGCCACCCCTCCACTTT.

The rearrangement uses TRBV19 and TRBJ2-2; unclear D gene. Germline V gene data show CDR1 as LNHDA and CDR2 as SQIVND (reference sequence). Between the trimmed V and J ends, which lost 8 bases and 6 bases, there was a span of 13 bases. The CDR3 extends over 13 amino acids. The chain's CDR3 is CASGPRSAGELFF. The CDR3 coding sequence is TGTGCCAGTGGGCCCCGGTCCGCCGGGGAGCTGTTTTTT.

This clone was detected a few times. The chain combines TRBV7-9 with TRBJ2-2, with 10 bases lining up with TRBD2. This CDR3 spans 18 amino acids. The germline gives CDR1 SEHNR, CDR2 FQNEAQ (reference sequence). V gave up 5 bases and J gave up 1 base; unmatched junction bases: 10. DNA for the CDR3: TGTGCCAGCAGCCAACCACCCCGGACTAGCGGGAACACCGGGGAGCTGTTTTTT. It is translated as CASSQPPRTSGNTGELFF.

The CDR3 nucleotides read TGTGCCAGTAGCGGAAGACCGAACACTGAAGCTTTCTTT. It encodes CASSGRPNTEAFF. The chain links TRBV19 to TRBJ1-1, with D unclear. V gave up 6 bases and J gave up 1 base, with 9 bases separating them. Germline CDR1 is LNHDA and CDR2 is SQIVND (reference sequence). The length of the CDR3 is 13 residues.

The V gene is TRBV6-6, the J gene TRBJ1-2, with 8 bases matching TRBD1. The CDR3 runs 14 residues. With V trimmed by 5 bases and J by 4 bases, 6 bases remained unmatched. Germline loops: CDR1 MNHNY, CDR2 SVGAGI (reference sequence). CDR3 bases: TGTGCCAGCAGTGCCCCAGGGGGCTCCTATGGCTACACCTTC. Encoded protein: CASSAPGGSYGYTF.

The chain employs TRBV19 and TRBJ1-3; no definite D call. The germline CDR1 and CDR2 sequences are LNHDA and SQIVND (reference sequence). The CDR3 has 14 amino acids. Deletions cut 6 bases from V and 4 bases from J, with 13 bases between. CDR3 residues: CASRAVASGNTIYF. Written as DNA, the CDR3 is TGTGCCAGTAGGGCGGTGGCTTCGGGAAACACCATATATTTT.

The gene calls are TRBV10-1 and TRBJ2-3; 8 bases match TRBD2. Looked up from germline, CDR1 is WNHNN and CDR2 is SYGVQD (reference sequence). This CDR3 is built from 16 residues. V gave up 0 bases and J gave up 6 bases; unmatched junction bases: 8. The CDR3 sequence: CASSESTGTRDDTQYF. The CDR3 nucleotides are TGCGCCAGCAGTGAGTCAACCGGGACTAGGGATGATACGCAGTATTTT.

This clone was seen a few times. The chain combines TRBV7-9 with TRBJ2-1, with D unclear. The CDR3 is 16 amino acids. From germline, CDR1 is SEHNR and CDR2 FQNEAQ (reference sequence). V lost 1 base and J 6 bases, leaving 16 bases between the germline ends. The CDR3 DNA is TGTGCCAGCAGCTTAGAAGAAGGGCCTCAATTCAATGAGCAGTTCTTC. Its protein product is CASSLEEGPQFNEQFF.

The CDR3: CASSLGVRAGYTF. As DNA, the CDR3 is TGTGCCAGCAGTTTGGGGGTGCGGGCTGGCTACACCTTC. The chain is built from TRBV27 and TRBJ1-2; D perhaps matches TRBD1 (5 bases). V was pared by 3 bases and J by 7 bases, with 12 bases between. In germline, CDR1 is MNHEY, CDR2 SMNVEV (reference sequence). This CDR3 region has 13 residues.